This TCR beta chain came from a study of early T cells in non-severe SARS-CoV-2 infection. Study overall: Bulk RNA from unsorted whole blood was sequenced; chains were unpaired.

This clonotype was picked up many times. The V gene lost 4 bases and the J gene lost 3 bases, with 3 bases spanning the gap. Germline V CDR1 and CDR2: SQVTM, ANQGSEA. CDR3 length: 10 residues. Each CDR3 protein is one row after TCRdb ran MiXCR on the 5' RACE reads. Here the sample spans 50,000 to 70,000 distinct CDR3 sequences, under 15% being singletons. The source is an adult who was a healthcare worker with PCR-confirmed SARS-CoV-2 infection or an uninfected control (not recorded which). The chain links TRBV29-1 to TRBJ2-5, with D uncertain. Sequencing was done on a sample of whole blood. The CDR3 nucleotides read TGCAGCGTTGGAAAAGAGACCCAGTACTTC. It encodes CSVGKETQYF.